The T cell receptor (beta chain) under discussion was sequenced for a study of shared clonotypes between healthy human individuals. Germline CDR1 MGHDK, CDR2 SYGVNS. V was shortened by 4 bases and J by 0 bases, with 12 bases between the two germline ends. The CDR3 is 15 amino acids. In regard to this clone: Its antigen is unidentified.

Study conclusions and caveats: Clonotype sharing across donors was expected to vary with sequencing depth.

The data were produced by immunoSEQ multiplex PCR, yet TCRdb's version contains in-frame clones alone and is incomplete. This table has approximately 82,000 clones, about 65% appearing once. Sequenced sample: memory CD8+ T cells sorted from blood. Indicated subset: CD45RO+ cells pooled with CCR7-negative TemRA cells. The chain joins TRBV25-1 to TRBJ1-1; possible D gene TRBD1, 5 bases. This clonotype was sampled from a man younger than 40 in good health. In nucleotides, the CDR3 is TGTGCCAGCAGTGGGTTCGGGACGGTGAACACTGAAGCTTTCTTT. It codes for CASSGFGTVNTEAFF.